The 30 T cell receptor beta chains below come from one sample, sequenced in a study of cytomegalovirus exposure and HLA in healthy donors. 60 Vbeta and 13 Jbeta primers were used in PCR. Sequencing used immunoSEQ multiplex PCR; TCRdb keeps in-frame clones, though not all of them. Of 100,000 or so clones listed, about 70% were seen once; the top ten hold roughly 3.2%. The sequenced material came from PBMCs. The receptor source for this set is a man aged 25-45 years in good health and CMV-seronegative.

The V call is TRBV4-1, the J call TRBJ2-5, with 7 positions matching TRBD2. This CDR3 is 17 amino acids long. V dropped 0 bases and J dropped 5; count of bases not matched to a gene: 12. Germline CDR1 reads MGHRA; CDR2 reads YSYEKL. CDR3 in amino acids: CASSQDLDGRYRETQYF. CDR3 in DNA: TGCGCCAGCAGCCAAGATTTGGACGGGAGGTATCGGGAGACCCAGTACTTC.

The V gene is TRBV5-1, the J gene TRBJ2-1, with TRBD2 matching over 9 bases. This CDR3 spans 14 amino acids. The germline CDR1 and CDR2 sequences are SGHRS and YFSETQ. The V and J ends lost 2 bases and 10 bases, in that order; junction bases with no gene match: 7. In nucleotides, the CDR3 is TGCGCCAGCAGCTTAGCGGGACTAGCTGGCGAGCAGTTCTTC. Protein sequence: CASSLAGLAGEQFF.

The gene calls are TRBV2 and TRBJ1-1, with no clear D. This CDR3 is built from 11 residues. Trimming stripped 9 bases from V and 1 base from J, with 6 bases between. Germline assignment: CDR1 SNHLY and CDR2 FYNNEI. CDR3 nucleotide sequence: TGTGCCAGTGTTAAGAACACTGAAGCTTTCTTT. Its translation is CASVKNTEAFF. Full variable domain (outside the CDR3, taken from reference TRBV2 and TRBJ1-1): EPEVTQTPSHQVTQMGQEVILRCVPISNHLYFYWYRQILGQKVEFLVSFYNNEISEKSEIFDDQFSVERPDGSNFTLKIRSTKLEDSAMYFCASVKNTEAFFGQGTRLTVV.

The chain uses TRBV11-2 and TRBJ2-3; 8 bases line up with TRBD1. The CDR3 spans 14 residues. With V trimmed by 3 bases and J by 3 bases, 2 bases remained unmatched. Germline loops: CDR1 SGHAT, CDR2 FQNNGV. As DNA, the CDR3 is TGTGCCAGCAGCTTGGACAGGGCTACAGATACGCAGTATTTT. The encoded protein is CASSLDRATDTQYF.

The chain is built from TRBV11-1 and TRBJ2-5, with D possibly matching TRBD2 (6 bases). Trimming stripped 6 bases from V and 3 bases from J, with 11 bases between. The CDR3 totals 13 residues. CDR1 and CDR2 from the germline V gene are SGHAT and FQDESV (reference sequence). As DNA, the CDR3 is TGTGCCAGCAGGACGACGGGGGAAGAGACCCAGTACTTC. As protein: CASRTTGEETQYF.

This clone was counted a few times. V gene TRBV4-2 combines with J gene TRBJ1-1; the match to TRBD1 covers 8 bases. The CDR3 spans 16 residues. V gave up 6 bases and J gave up 5 bases; unmatched junction bases: 14. CDR1 is LGHNA, CDR2 YNFKEQ, per germline. The CDR3 DNA sequence: TGTGCCAGCAGAAAAACAGGGGGACCTGGGCGGACTGAAGCTTTCTTT. Its protein product is CASRKTGGPGRTEAFF.

This clone was detected a few times. The gene calls are TRBV7-6 and TRBJ2-2; TRBD1 aligns across 8 bases. In germline, CDR1 is SGHVS, CDR2 FNYEAQ. V shed 5 bases and J 6 bases; nucleotides not matched to a gene: 11. The CDR3 is made up of 16 amino acids. CDR3 residues: CASSPPGDRWAGELFF. The CDR3, as DNA: TGTGCCAGCAGCCCGCCCGGGGACAGGTGGGCCGGGGAGCTGTTTTTT.

V usage is TRBV4-1 and J usage is TRBJ2-2; 7 bases agree with TRBD2. The CDR3 extends over 18 amino acids. Germline values: CDR1 MGHRA, CDR2 YSYEKL. Trimming took 1 base from V and 5 from J; bases not matched to a gene: 13. DNA of the CDR3: TGCGCCAGCAGCCAAGCCGGGCGGACTAGTGGGAGGACCGGGGAGCTGTTTTTT. This translates into CASSQAGRTSGRTGELFF.

The V and J genes are TRBV7-2 and TRBJ1-2, with a weak D call TRBD1 (6 bases). This CDR3 has 15 residues. Trimming stripped 4 bases from V and 1 base from J, with 13 bases between. Per the germline V gene, CDR1 is SGHTA and CDR2 is FQGNSA. The CDR3 region is CASSSTQGFNYGYTF. The CDR3 coding sequence is TGTGCCAGCAGCTCAACACAGGGATTTAACTATGGCTACACCTTC.

The chain links TRBV6-1 to TRBJ2-3; D may be TRBD2 (7 bases). V was shortened by 1 base and J by 10 bases, with 12 bases between the two germline ends. The CDR3 is 13 residues long. Germline lookup yields CDR1 MNHNS and CDR2 SASEGT. The CDR3 sequence is CASSEEGGRSQYF. The CDR3 coding sequence is TGTGCCAGCAGTGAAGAGGGGGGGAGGTCGCAGTATTTT.

The chain has TRBV4-2 and TRBJ1-4; D may be TRBD1 (5 bases). From germline, CDR1 is LGHNA and CDR2 YNFKEQ. V was shortened by 0 bases and J by 7 bases, with 18 bases between the two germline ends. The CDR3 contains 17 residues. CDR3 loop: CASSQDWQGGGGEKLFF. The CDR3 region has the DNA TGTGCCAGCAGCCAAGATTGGCAGGGAGGTGGAGGTGAAAAACTGTTTTTT.

The chain uses TRBV4-1 and TRBJ2-3; 12 positions agree with TRBD2. Germline-derived CDR1 and CDR2 are MGHRA and YSYEKL. J lost 3 bases, V lost 4 bases, and 5 bases had no gene match. The CDR3 runs 16 residues. The CDR3, as DNA: TGCGCCAGCAGCCGTCTAGCGGGAGGGCCGACAGATACGCAGTATTTT. This codes for CASSRLAGGPTDTQYF.

The chain joins TRBV9 to TRBJ1-3; no clear D gene. Germline-derived CDR1 and CDR2 are SGDLS and YYNGEE. The length of the CDR3 is 14 residues. Trimming pared 0 bases from V and 0 bases from J, leaving 4 bases between. The CDR3 DNA is TGTGCCAGCAGCGTAGAGCTCTCTGGAAACACCATATATTTT. Protein sequence: CASSVELSGNTIYF.

A single count supports this clone. This rearrangement joins TRBV5-1 to TRBJ1-4; TRBD1 agrees at 8 bases. Germline values: CDR1 SGHRS, CDR2 YFSETQ. V dropped 4 bases and J dropped 8; count of bases not matched to a gene: 13. There are 16 residues in the CDR3. CDR3 protein: CASSRQSQGEGEKLFF. The CDR3 DNA reads TGCGCCAGCAGCCGACAATCACAGGGGGAGGGAGAAAAACTGTTTTTT.

The chain employs TRBV6-5 and TRBJ2-7; TRBD1 matches 7 bases. The CDR3 consists of 16 residues. Unmatched junction bases numbered 10, after V lost 0 bases and J lost 5 bases. The germline V gene has CDR1 MNHEY and CDR2 SVGAGI. CDR3 DNA: TGTGCCAGCAGTTACTCGATGGGCCAGGGGGTTAACGAGCAGTACTTC. Amino acids: CASSYSMGQGVNEQYF.

This rearrangement joins TRBV5-6 to TRBJ1-5, with 10 bases matching TRBD1. The trim removed 5 bases at V and 5 bases at J, leaving 13 bases unmatched. CDR1 and CDR2 (germline): SGHDT, YYEEEE. The CDR3 length is 17 residues. Written as DNA, the CDR3 is TGTGCCAGCAGTTTCTCCGGGACAGGGGTTTGGTATCAGCCCCAGCATTTT. This codes for CASSFSGTGVWYQPQHF.

The sample holds one count of this clone. The chain recombines TRBV5-5 with TRBJ2-1; TRBD2 is a possible D gene (6 bases). CDR3 length: 16 amino acids. Trimming took 4 bases from V and 4 from J, leaving 18 bases between them. Germline V gives CDR1 SGHKS, CDR2 YYEKEE (reference sequence). The CDR3 sequence: CASSLFVAENYNEQFF. The CDR3 DNA reads TGTGCCAGCAGCCTTTTCGTAGCGGAAAATTACAATGAGCAGTTCTTC. Combining the CDR3 with reference TRBV5-5 and TRBJ2-1 gives the whole variable domain DAGVTQSPTHLIKTRGQQVTLRCSPISGHKSVSWYQQVLGQGPQFIFQYYEKEERGRGNFPDRFSARQFPNYSSELNVNALLLGDSALYLCASSLFVAENYNEQFFGPGTRLTVL.

The chain recombines TRBV2 with TRBJ1-2, with 7 bases matching TRBD1. The junction had 17 bases not matched to a gene; V was cut back by 8 bases and J by 8 bases. This CDR3 comprises 15 residues. Germline CDR1 reads SNHLY; CDR2 reads FYNNEI. The CDR3 DNA reads TGTGCCAGCCGCAAACACAGTGGGACAGTACTAGGCTACACCTTC. Translated, it gives CASRKHSGTVLGYTF.

The chain has TRBV11-2 and TRBJ1-2; perhaps TRBD1 as D (6 bases). Germline V CDR1 and CDR2: SGHAT, FQNNGV. The CDR3 runs to 13 residues. The germline V and J ends were trimmed by 0 bases and 8 bases, with 10 bases remaining between them. CDR3 nucleotide sequence: TGTGCCAGCAGCTTAGATAAGAGGGGGGGCTACACCTTC. Protein: CASSLDKRGGYTF.

The chain links TRBV7-8 to TRBJ2-7; 7 nucleotides align to TRBD1. CDR1 SGHVS and CDR2 FQNEAQ come from the germline V gene. With V trimmed by 1 base and J by 3 bases, 3 bases remained unmatched. The CDR3 is made up of 14 amino acids. DNA for the CDR3: TGTGCCAGCAGCTTAGAGGGACAGAGCTACGAGCAGTACTTC. Amino acids: CASSLEGQSYEQYF. Full variable domain (rest looked up from reference TRBV7-8 and TRBJ2-7): GAGVSQSPRYKVAKRGQDVALRCDPISGHVSLFWYQQALGQGPEFLTYFQNEAQLDKSGLPSDRFFAERPEGSVSTLKIQRTQQEDSAVYLCASSLEGQSYEQYFGPGTRLTVT.

V gene TRBV28 combines with J gene TRBJ1-2, with D possibly TRBD1 on 5 matching bases. This CDR3 contains 14 residues. CDR1 MDHEN and CDR2 SYDVKM come from the germline V gene. Trimming took 3 bases from V and 2 from J, leaving 10 bases between them. The CDR3 here is CASSFQGGNYGYTF. In DNA form, the CDR3 reads TGTGCCAGCAGTTTCCAGGGTGGGAACTATGGCTACACCTTC.

J is TRBJ2-3 and V is TRBV29-1; D may be TRBD2 (6 bases). The germline V gene has CDR1 SQVTM and CDR2 ANQGSEA. The CDR3 runs to 12 residues. The chain's CDR3 is CQPGSKGDTQYF. The CDR3 nucleotides are TGCCAACCCGGGAGCAAAGGAGATACGCAGTATTTT.

The chain recombines TRBV12-5 with TRBJ2-7, with D perhaps matching TRBD2 (6 bases). The CDR3 is 12 amino acids. Germline values: CDR1 LGHNT, CDR2 FRNRAP. Trimming cost V 7 bases and J 6 bases, with 13 bases left between them. The CDR3 DNA sequence: TGTGCTAGTGCTCAAATGGGGGGCGAGCAGTACTTC. This encodes CASAQMGGEQYF.

This chain connects TRBV28 to TRBJ2-7; D gene unclear. Germline assignment: CDR1 MDHEN and CDR2 SYDVKM. The V gene lost 2 bases and the J gene lost 3 bases, with 11 bases spanning the gap. This CDR3 comprises 14 residues. The CDR3 nucleotides read TGTGCCAGCAGTTTAGCAGGCCAAAGCTACGAGCAGTACTTC. Translation gives CASSLAGQSYEQYF. The full variable domain, its missing parts supplied by reference TRBV28 and TRBJ2-7, is DVKVTQSSRYLVKRTGEKVFLECVQDMDHENMFWYRQDPGLGLRLIYFSYDVKMKEKGDIPEGYSVSREKKERFSLILESASTNQTSMYLCASSLAGQSYEQYFGPGTRLTVT.

The V and J genes are TRBV7-6 and TRBJ2-1, with TRBD2 identical over 15 bases. V lost 2 bases and J lost 0; bases outside the gene matches: 8. From germline, CDR1 is SGHVS and CDR2 FNYEAQ. The CDR3 sequence is 20 residues long. The CDR3 reads CASSLPTGTSGGSSYNEQFF. In DNA, the CDR3 is TGTGCCAGCAGCTTACCTACAGGGACTAGCGGGGGGAGCTCCTACAATGAGCAGTTCTTC.

This chain joins TRBV19 and TRBJ2-7; 9 bases map to TRBD1. CDR1 and CDR2 (germline): LNHDA, SQIVND (reference sequence). The CDR3 runs to 13 residues. With V trimmed by 10 bases and J by 3 bases, 7 bases remained unmatched. The CDR3 DNA reads as TGTGCCACCCAGAGACAGGGGGGCTACGAGCAGTACTTC. Translated, it gives CATQRQGGYEQYF.

The chain combines TRBV18 with TRBJ1-1; D unresolved. In germline, CDR1 is KGHSH, CDR2 LQKENI. This CDR3 spans 15 amino acids. V was cut by 0 bases and J by 1 base, with 9 bases left in between. The CDR3 loop is CASSPPGRKNTEAFF. The CDR3, as DNA: TGTGCCAGCTCACCACCGGGCAGGAAGAACACTGAAGCTTTCTTT.

Only one count was recorded for this clone. This chain uses TRBV7-8 with TRBJ2-5; 9 bases are a match to TRBD1. The end of the DNA fits TRBJ2-7 better, so the J call may be wrong. The CDR3 loop spans 16 amino acids. Germline V gives CDR1 SGHVS, CDR2 FQNEAQ. CDR3 nucleotides: TGTGCCAGCAGCGATGGACAGGGGTCGTTCTCCTACGAGCAGTACTTC. This translates into CASSDGQGSFSYEQYF.

The rearrangement uses TRBV11-3 and TRBJ2-7, with 7 bases identical to TRBD1. This CDR3 comprises 15 residues. Trimming cost V 3 bases and J 5 bases; bases outside gene matches: 10. CDR1 is SGHNT, CDR2 YENEEA, per germline. Here the CDR3 reads CASSFRQGNLDEQYF. The CDR3 DNA sequence: TGTGCCAGCAGCTTTAGACAGGGTAACTTGGACGAGCAGTACTTC.

V and J are TRBV10-3 and TRBJ1-2; D is undetermined. CDR3 size: 14 residues. Trimming shortened V by 2 bases and J by 6 bases, and 13 bases separated the two germline ends. The germline V gene encodes CDR1 ENHRY and CDR2 SYGVKD. Here the CDR3 DNA reads TGTGCCATCAGTGAGACGGCGGAATCTAATGGCTACACCTTC. It specifies CAISETAESNGYTF.